The 24 T cell receptor beta chains reported below all come from one sample, sequenced in a study of blood T cell repertoires in COVID-19. Here immunoSEQ multiplex PCR was the method, and the copy in TCRdb shows in-frame clones only, minus some. The data hold 140,000 to 150,000 clones, with under 85% observed a single time. Sequencing used peripheral blood. These TCRs come from a man aged 50-59 years with active or convalescent COVID-19.

This chain uses TRBV4-2 with TRBJ2-7; TRBD2 matches at 14 bases. After removal of 4 bases from V and 5 bases from J, the junction contained 10 bases not matched to a gene. The CDR3 extends over 17 amino acids. Germline CDR1 is LGHNA and CDR2 is YNFKEQ. The DNA for the CDR3 is TGTGCCAGCAGCCTGGGACTAGCGGGAGAGGAGAGGGACGAGCAGTACTTC. Translated, it gives CASSLGLAGEERDEQYF.

The V and J genes are TRBV5-1 and TRBJ1-4; the D is unclear. V dropped 5 bases and J dropped 1 base, with 6 bases sitting between them. The CDR3 runs to 13 residues. Germline CDR1 SGHRS, CDR2 YFSETQ. The CDR3 DNA follows: TGCGCCAGCAGTTCCTTAACTAATGAAAAACTGTTTTTT. Encoded protein: CASSSLTNEKLFF.

The genes are TRBV27 and TRBJ1-5; TRBD1 aligns across 7 bases. CDR1 and CDR2 from the germline V gene are MNHEY and SMNVEV (reference sequence). Germline trimming cut 6 bases from V and 0 bases from J; bases unmatched to any gene: 8. This CDR3 spans 16 amino acids. CDR3 in amino acids: CASRAGTDYSNQPQHF. CDR3 coding DNA: TGTGCCAGCAGAGCCGGGACAGATTATAGCAATCAGCCCCAGCATTTT.

This sequence joins TRBV5-1 and TRBJ2-7, with 8 bases fitting TRBD2. Germline CDR1 reads SGHRS; CDR2 reads YFSETQ. Germline trimming cut 2 bases from V and 0 bases from J; bases unmatched to any gene: 1. This CDR3 comprises 14 residues. CDR3 DNA: TGCGCCAGCAGCTTCGGGACTAGCTCCTACGAGCAGTACTTC. This gives the protein CASSFGTSSYEQYF.

The chain joins TRBV6-4 to TRBJ2-3, with D perhaps matching TRBD1 (7 bases). The germline gives CDR1 MRHNA, CDR2 SNTAGT. This CDR3 comprises 15 residues. Between the trimmed V and J ends, which lost 5 bases and 3 bases, there was a span of 15 bases. The CDR3 bases are TGTGCCAGCAGTCCGGACAGGAGGGGGACAGATACGCAGTATTTT. The encoded protein is CASSPDRRGTDTQYF.

This chain joins TRBV5-6 and TRBJ2-1, with 15 nucleotides matching TRBD2. This CDR3 is built from 14 residues. Germline V gene sequence: CDR1 SGHDT, CDR2 YYEEEE. J lost 9 bases, V lost 3 bases, and 1 base had no gene match. CDR3 sequence reads: CASSWGLAGGEQFF. CDR3 in DNA: TGTGCCAGCAGCTGGGGACTAGCGGGAGGTGAGCAGTTCTTC.

V and J are TRBV27 and TRBJ1-5, with 11 bases fitting TRBD1. This CDR3 is 16 amino acids long. Germline V CDR1 and CDR2: MNHEY, SMNVEV (reference sequence). V dropped 5 bases and J dropped 7; count of bases not matched to a gene: 10. The CDR3 region has the DNA TGTGCCAGCAGTCCCCTCGGACAGGGGGCAGGACAGCCCCAGCATTTT. Its protein is CASSPLGQGAGQPQHF.

The V gene is TRBV19, the J gene TRBJ1-5; 7 nucleotides align to TRBD1. The CDR3 extends over 14 amino acids. Per germline, CDR1 LNHDA and CDR2 SQIVND (reference sequence). V dropped 10 bases and J dropped 1; count of bases not matched to a gene: 7. The CDR3, as DNA: TGTGCCACCCAGGACAGGCTCAGCAATCAGCCCCAGCATTTT. It specifies CATQDRLSNQPQHF.

V gene TRBV28 combines with J gene TRBJ1-4; perhaps TRBD1 as D (6 bases). CDR1 MDHEN and CDR2 SYDVKM come from the germline V gene. V was shortened by 6 bases and J by 8 bases, with 22 bases between the two germline ends. CDR3 length: 16 residues. The CDR3 nucleotides are TGTGCCAGCAGGGTCTCTTCAGGACAGCCGAGGGAAAAACTGTTTTTT. Translated: CASRVSSGQPREKLFF.

The chain uses TRBV9 and TRBJ2-3, with a weak D call TRBD2 (5 bases). There are 16 residues in the CDR3. From germline, CDR1 is SGDLS and CDR2 YYNGEE. Trimming took 1 base from V and 0 from J, leaving 12 bases between them. The CDR3 spells CASSVLIGGSTDTQYF. In DNA, the CDR3 is TGTGCCAGCAGCGTATTGATCGGAGGAAGCACAGATACGCAGTATTTT.

This chain uses TRBV11-2 with TRBJ1-2, with unresolved D. This CDR3 has 13 residues. Germline V gene sequence: CDR1 SGHAT, CDR2 FQNNGV. V gave up 5 bases and J gave up 4 bases, with 11 bases separating them. DNA for the CDR3: TGTGCCAGCAGCCTCGACACCTTCTATGGCTACACCTTC. Protein: CASSLDTFYGYTF.

As regards this clone: The same CDR3 also results from other DNA sequences found in this sample. The chain combines TRBV7-3 with TRBJ2-3, with 12 bases matching TRBD2. Looked up from germline, CDR1 is SGHTA and CDR2 is FQGTGA. The CDR3 loop spans 16 amino acids. Trimming at V came to 4 bases and at J to 2 bases, leaving 4 bases not matched to a gene. In nucleotides, the CDR3 is TGTGCCAGCAGCTCCCGACTAGCGGGAGTCACAGATACGCAGTATTTT. As protein: CASSSRLAGVTDTQYF.

The chain has TRBV11-2 and TRBJ1-4, with a weak D call TRBD1 (5 bases). CDR1 and CDR2 (germline): SGHAT, FQNNGV. The CDR3 is 17 residues long. Trimming removed 2 bases from V and 0 bases from J, with 13 bases in between. The DNA of the CDR3 is TGTGCCAGCAGCTTATCCGGAGGGGCTGCAACTAATGAAAAACTGTTTTTT. This sequence encodes CASSLSGGAATNEKLFF.

This chain uses TRBV5-4 with TRBJ1-1; 9 bases align to TRBD1. With 4 bases clipped from V and 2 bases from J, the junction kept 3 bases outside the gene matches. The germline gives CDR1 SGHNT, CDR2 YYREEE (reference sequence). The CDR3 is made up of 14 amino acids. CDR3 DNA sequence: TGTGCCAGCAGCAGTACAGGGGGCAACACTGAAGCTTTCTTT. It is translated as CASSSTGGNTEAFF. The variable domain in full, completed from reference TRBV5-4 and TRBJ1-1, reads ETGVTQSPTHLIKTRGQQVTLRCSSQSGHNTVSWYQQALGQGPQFIFQYYREEENGRGNFPPRFSGLQFPNYSSELNVNALELDDSALYLCASSSTGGNTEAFFGQGTRLTVV.

The chain uses TRBV3-1 (or the pseudogene TRBV3-2) and TRBJ2-3, with 9 bases fitting TRBD2. The CDR3 contains 16 residues. CDR1 is LGHDT and CDR2 is YNNKEL in the germline V gene (reference sequence). The trim removed 4 bases at V and 3 bases at J, leaving 8 bases unmatched. The CDR3 reads CASSPVRGRVTDTQYF. The CDR3 DNA reads TGTGCCAGCAGCCCTGTGCGCGGGAGGGTTACAGATACGCAGTATTTT.

This rearrangement joins TRBV15 to TRBJ1-1; the match to TRBD1 covers 8 bases. The CDR3 length is 15 residues. Germline CDR1 and CDR2: LNHNV and YYDKDF (reference sequence). V dropped 3 bases and J dropped 6; count of bases not matched to a gene: 9. The CDR3 here is CATSSFGQGRAEAFF. In nucleotides, the CDR3 is TGTGCCACCAGCAGTTTCGGACAGGGACGAGCTGAAGCTTTCTTT.

The CDR3 nucleotides are TGTGCCAGCAGTTACTACGGGACAGCTAATTCACCCCTCCACTTT. Protein sequence: CASSYYGTANSPLHF. The V and J genes are TRBV6-6 and TRBJ1-6, with TRBD1 identical over 7 bases. After removal of 1 base from V and 6 bases from J, the junction contained 3 bases not matched to a gene. Germline loops: CDR1 MNHNY, CDR2 SVGAGI (reference sequence). The CDR3 contains 15 residues.

The chain links TRBV6-4 to TRBJ1-2; unclear D gene. Germline V CDR1 and CDR2: MRHNA, SNTAGT. The CDR3 is 16 residues long. Trimming cost V 0 bases and J 5 bases, with 16 bases left between them. CDR3 protein: CASSDSGSSNVYGYTF. The CDR3 DNA is TGTGCCAGCAGTGACTCTGGGAGCTCAAATGTGTATGGCTACACCTTC.

This clone was seen a handful of times. V gene TRBV14 combines with J gene TRBJ1-6; 11 positions match TRBD1. The germline V gene has CDR1 SGHDN and CDR2 FVKESK. V dropped 1 base and J dropped 7; count of bases not matched to a gene: 3. CDR3 length: 16 amino acids. The CDR3 is CASSQVWDRGNSPLHF. In DNA, the CDR3 is TGTGCCAGCAGCCAAGTGTGGGACAGGGGGAATTCACCCCTCCACTTT.

V is TRBV7-3 and J is TRBJ2-2; the match to TRBD1 covers 7 bases. With V trimmed by 5 bases and J by 5 bases, 8 bases remained unmatched. CDR1 is SGHTA, CDR2 FQGTGA, per germline. This CDR3 spans 15 amino acids. CDR3 amino acids: CASSITGDGTGELFF. CDR3 DNA sequence: TGTGCCAGCAGCATCACAGGGGATGGGACCGGGGAGCTGTTTTTT.

In its sample, this clone was seen once. This sequence joins TRBV15 and TRBJ1-4; D unresolved. With 5 bases removed from V and 5 bases from J, the gap between germline ends came to 15 bases. Germline lookup yields CDR1 LNHNV and CDR2 YYDKDF (reference sequence). There are 15 residues in the CDR3. This CDR3 reads CATSRRTVPNEKLFF. DNA of the CDR3: TGTGCCACCAGCCGCCGAACGGTACCAAATGAAAAACTGTTTTTT.

The V gene is TRBV6-5, the J gene TRBJ2-7; 9 bases agree with TRBD2. This CDR3 is 16 amino acids long. V shed 0 bases, J shed 5 bases, and the junction held 8 bases outside the gene matches. Germline V gene data show CDR1 as MNHEY and CDR2 as SVGAGI. The CDR3 DNA reads TGTGCCAGCAGTTACTCAGGCGGGAGGGGCACCAACGAGCAGTACTTC. This sequence encodes CASSYSGGRGTNEQYF.

This sequence joins TRBV5-1 and TRBJ1-1, with D uncertain. There are 13 residues in the CDR3. Germline V CDR1 and CDR2: SGHRS, YFSETQ. Trimming cost V 4 bases and J 5 bases, with 12 bases left between them. The CDR3 DNA follows: TGCGCCAGCAGCCAGGTAGGCGAGACTGAAGCTTTCTTT. Protein sequence: CASSQVGETEAFF.

This clone was detected a few times. The CDR3 here is CASSQNWGLGEQFF. The CDR3, as DNA: TGTGCCAGCAGCCAAAACTGGGGGCTTGGGGAGCAGTTCTTC. J is TRBJ2-1 and V is TRBV9; D possibly corresponds to TRBD1 (6 bases). CDR1 is SGDLS and CDR2 is YYNGEE in the germline V gene. The V gene lost 4 bases and the J gene lost 10 bases, with 18 bases spanning the gap. The length of the CDR3 is 14 residues.